Included here is one TCR beta chain sequence, with context. The data belong to a study of response to subunit inactivated influenza vaccine. TCRdb called the RT-PCR reads again in MiXCR, with one record for every CDR3 protein. The table lists about 500,000 distinct CDR3 sequences, 15% to 20% of them singletons. The germline V gene has CDR1 SQVTM and CDR2 ANQGSEA. The CDR3 is 12 residues long. Trimming removed 2 bases from V and 6 bases from J, with 11 bases in between. The TCR originated in a man between 50 and 75 years old who received an inactivated influenza vaccine. Sample: CD4+ T cells sorted from PBMCs, taken less than 30 months after vaccination. The chain couples TRBV29-1 to TRBJ2-7; no definite D call. DNA for the CDR3: TGCAGCGTTGAAAAGGCAGGACGCGAGCAGTACTTC. Its protein product is CSVEKAGREQYF.